This T cell receptor (beta chain) appears in the sequencing data of a study of cytomegalovirus exposure and HLA in healthy donors. PCR amplification relied on 60 Vbeta primers (plus 13 Jbeta primers). Clones were sequenced by immunoSEQ multiplex PCR, and TCRdb holds only the in-frame ones, with some missing. The table includes roughly 150,000 clones, roughly 75% detected once. This clone came up a few times. Germline loops: CDR1 MDHEN, CDR2 SYDVKM. CDR3 length equals 14 residues. Trimming pared 6 bases from V and 3 bases from J, leaving 15 bases between. The sample comprised PBMCs. J is TRBJ2-7 and V is TRBV28; TRBD1 is a possible D gene (6 bases). The TCR was taken from a young man in good health and CMV-seropositive. CDR3 bases: TGTGCCAGCAGCAAGACGGGACACCGCTACGAGCAGTACTTC. Amino acids: CASSKTGHRYEQYF.